This T cell receptor (beta chain) came from a study of shared T cell receptors in the human thymus. The CDR3 extends over 17 amino acids. The V and J ends lost 1 base and 4 bases, in that order; junction bases with no gene match: 8. The germline gives CDR1 SGHTA, CDR2 FQGNSA. Assay: immunoSEQ multiplex PCR; the TCRdb copy retains only in-frame clones and omits some. The sample consists of approximately 730,000 clones, around 85% of them appearing once. These data are also associated with another study on human thymus T cells. That report adds: Donor material was obtained from healthy Finnish infants undergoing corrective surgery for congenital heart defects. Thymic samples were excised during corrective heart operations. Usage of V and J genes appeared biased in thymic and blood repertoires. Among unrelated individuals, related research reported thymic repertoires that overlapped highly.

The specimen sequenced was thymocytes. The rearrangement joins TRBV7-2 to TRBJ2-7; 12 nucleotides agree with TRBD1. This TCR was recovered from a girl in the first two years of life with a congenital heart defect. CDR3 sequence: CASSLGIAGQGAYEQYF. The CDR3 coding sequence is TGTGCCAGCAGCTTAGGGATAGCGGGACAGGGGGCGTACGAGCAGTACTTC.